A single sample gave rise to the 9 T cell receptor beta chains below, sequenced in a study of T cell responses to AZD1222 COVID-19 vaccine. Clones were sequenced by immunoSEQ multiplex PCR, and TCRdb holds only the in-frame ones, with some missing. The profile shows 85,000 or so clones, roughly 84% of them singletons. Material: peripheral blood, obtained 28 days after the second AZD1222 dose. The receptor set was obtained from an adult who received the AZD1222 COVID-19 vaccine.

V gene TRBV12-5 combines with J gene TRBJ2-1, with a possible D match to TRBD2 (5 bases). The CDR3 totals 13 residues. Germline V gives CDR1 LGHNT, CDR2 FRNRAP. The DNA for the CDR3 is TGTGTCCCGTATCAGAAGCGGTACAATGAGCAGTTCTTC. It is translated as CVPYQKRYNEQFF.

This chain connects TRBV30 to TRBJ2-7, with 7 nucleotides matching TRBD1. V lost 8 bases and J lost 3; bases outside the gene matches: 10. The CDR3 loop spans 13 amino acids. Germline V lookup: CDR1 GTSNPN, CDR2 SVGIG (reference sequence). The CDR3 DNA sequence: TGTGCCAGACAGGGTCGGCGAGGCTACGAGCAGTACTTC. This translates into CARQGRRGYEQYF.

The gene calls are TRBV2 and TRBJ2-7; TRBD1 matches 8 bases. Trimming removed 2 bases from V and 3 bases from J; junction bases left unmatched: 15. The CDR3 runs 18 residues. Germline-derived CDR1 and CDR2 are SNHLY and FYNNEI. The CDR3 DNA is TGTGCCAGCAGTGAACAATTCCCGGTAGGACAGGGCCTCTACGAGCAGTACTTC. Protein product: CASSEQFPVGQGLYEQYF.

The V gene is TRBV29-1, the J gene TRBJ2-7, with 9 bases aligning to TRBD1. Looked up from germline, CDR1 is SQVTM and CDR2 is ANQGSEA. The junction had 7 bases not matched to a gene; V was cut back by 4 bases and J by 6 bases. This CDR3 is 13 amino acids long. The CDR3 sequence: CSVAGTGWGEQYF. The CDR3 DNA reads TGCAGCGTTGCCGGGACAGGGTGGGGCGAGCAGTACTTC.

The rearrangement uses TRBV6-5 and TRBJ1-2; D unresolved. CDR1 and CDR2 (germline): MNHEY, SVGAGI. This CDR3 is built from 13 residues. The germline V and J ends were trimmed by 7 bases and 2 bases, with 11 bases remaining between them. The DNA for the CDR3 is TGTGCCAGCACCCTGGACGGGAACTATGGCTACACCTTC. It codes for CASTLDGNYGYTF.

This clone occurred a few times. The chain recombines TRBV7-8 with TRBJ1-3; D unclear. V dropped 2 bases and J dropped 8 bases, with 16 bases sitting between them. This CDR3 region has 15 residues. CDR1 and CDR2 (germline): SGHVS, FQNEAQ. The CDR3 DNA follows: TGTGCCAGCAGCTTATCTCCCGGGCCATGGGACACCATATATTTT. Translation gives CASSLSPGPWDTIYF.

The chain recombines TRBV28 with TRBJ2-3, with 8 bases that match TRBD2. V shed 6 bases and J 1 base; nucleotides not matched to a gene: 6. Germline CDR1 MDHEN, CDR2 SYDVKM. The CDR3 extends over 15 amino acids. This CDR3 reads CASSNRAGGTDTQYF. CDR3 nucleotide sequence: TGTGCCAGCAGCAATAGAGCGGGAGGCACAGATACGCAGTATTTT.

This chain links TRBV7-7 with TRBJ2-7; 9 positions match TRBD2. Trimming took 6 bases from V and 7 from J; bases not matched to a gene: 7. Germline lookup yields CDR1 SSHAT and CDR2 FNYEAQ (reference sequence). The CDR3 extends over 13 amino acids. CDR3 sequence (DNA): TGTGCCAGCAGTTTGGGACTAGCAGGGGAGCAGTACTTC. Translated: CASSLGLAGEQYF.

In its sample, this clone was seen once. Other DNA sequences from this sample encode an identical CDR3 as well. The chain links TRBV28 to TRBJ2-7; D remains ambiguous. There are 12 residues in the CDR3. The germline V gene encodes CDR1 MDHEN and CDR2 SYDVKM. Trimming took 1 base from V and 1 from J, leaving 2 bases between them. The CDR3 loop reads CASSLSSYEQYF. Written as DNA, the CDR3 is TGTGCCAGCAGTTTATCGTCCTACGAGCAGTACTTC.